The table lists the clone carrying this T cell receptor beta chain with a few counts. The antigen remains undetermined. The source of the sample is a study of T-cell reconstitution after alpha-beta-depleted transplantation in children. Unique molecular identifiers were used to barcode this TCRbeta library. TCRdb itself ran the PCR reads through MiXCR, one entry per CDR3 protein. The table lists about 220,000 distinct CDR3 sequences, more than 15% of them singletons, with about 41% in the top ten. Study-level findings and limits: T-cell counts and diversity at one year following transplant were attributed mainly to newly produced T cells. Expanded graft clones, several hundred of them, were reportedly the source of alpha-beta T cells about two months after transplant. The high TCRbeta diversity at day 60 in some patients came from surviving recipient T cells and thymic progenitors.

V lost 7 bases and J lost 3, with 12 bases in between. The CDR3 is 13 residues long. The receptor comes from a male patient between 2 and 10 years old who had a stem cell transplant for acute lymphoblastic leukemia, so the T cells may come from the graft donor. This rearrangement joins TRBV12-3 or TRBV12-4 to TRBJ2-5; D is unclear. The material was PBMCs, mostly from graft donor cells, obtained 360 days after TCRalphabeta/CD19-depleted stem cell transplant. The CDR3 here is CASNRVQKETQYF. CDR3 in DNA: TGTGCCAGCAACCGAGTCCAAAAAGAGACCCAGTACTTC.